Shown below are 11 T cell receptor beta chains from a single sample sequenced in a study of CD8 T cells in Susac syndrome. The authors reverse transcribed about 0.45 to 1 ug RNA with random hexamers. MiXCR was run by TCRdb on the immunoSEQ multiplex PCR reads, yielding one entry per CDR3 protein. The sample lists 140,000 or so distinct CDR3 sequences; approximately 94% were seen once. Sequenced material: CD4+ T cells from PBMCs. The receptors here all came from a human donor in good health.

The chain carries TRBV2 and TRBJ2-7; 10 positions agree with TRBD2. CDR1 SNHLY and CDR2 FYNNEI come from the germline V gene. CDR3 length: 15 residues. Trimming took 7 bases from V and 2 from J; bases not matched to a gene: 8. CDR3 protein: CASKPTLAGAYEQYF. The CDR3 nucleotides read TGTGCCAGCAAACCCACCCTAGCGGGGGCCTACGAGCAGTACTTC.

This sequence joins TRBV7-8 and TRBJ1-4; D remains ambiguous. The CDR3 totals 15 residues. In germline, CDR1 is SGHVS, CDR2 FQNEAQ. V dropped 2 bases and J dropped 8 bases, with 15 bases sitting between them. The CDR3 sequence is CASSLFKGVGEKLFF. Written as DNA, the CDR3 is TGTGCCAGCAGCTTATTCAAGGGAGTTGGCGAAAAACTGTTTTTT.

The J gene is TRBJ1-1, the V gene TRBV7-2; TRBD1 might be the D (5 bases). The CDR3 has 14 residues. Deletions cut 2 bases from V and 4 bases from J, with 11 bases between. CDR1 is SGHTA and CDR2 is FQGNSA in the germline V gene. The CDR3 region is CASSLTQGLTEAFF. In DNA form, the CDR3 reads TGTGCCAGCAGCTTAACCCAGGGCCTCACTGAAGCTTTCTTT.

The rearrangement joins TRBV20-1 to TRBJ2-7, with 11 bases identical to TRBD2. The germline gives CDR1 DFQATT, CDR2 SNEGSKA (reference sequence). The CDR3 is made up of 13 amino acids. J was trimmed by 4 bases and V by 7 bases; bases with no gene match: 6. The CDR3: CSGQPSGGYEQYF. CDR3 DNA sequence: TGCAGTGGCCAGCCTAGCGGGGGGTACGAGCAGTACTTC.

J is TRBJ1-2 and V is TRBV3-1; 7 bases line up with TRBD1. Germline V gene data show CDR1 as LGHDT and CDR2 as YNNKEL (reference sequence). The CDR3 covers 12 residues. The V segment lost 5 bases and the J segment 8 bases; nucleotides outside the gene matches: 5. In DNA, the CDR3 is TGTGCCAGCAGCTACGACAGGGACGGCTACACCTTC. Protein product: CASSYDRDGYTF.

This clonotype was picked up one time. The junction differs from germline at one of its ends, possibly a read error. The chain carries TRBV29-1 and TRBJ1-1, with a tentative D call TRBD1 (5 bases). Germline V lookup: CDR1 SQVTM, CDR2 ANQGSEA. This CDR3 is built from 12 residues. CDR3 nucleotides: TGCAGTGGGGACGCCCTAAGGACTGGAGCTTTCTTT. Translating it yields CSGDALRTGAFF.

The chain uses TRBV2 and TRBJ1-5; D perhaps matches TRBD1 (6 bases). Germline V lookup: CDR1 SNHLY, CDR2 FYNNEI. Between the trimmed V and J ends, which lost 8 bases and 4 bases, there was a span of 15 bases. The CDR3 is made up of 14 amino acids. This CDR3 reads CASSRTAFNQPQHF. CDR3 nucleotide sequence: TGTGCCAGCTCCCGGACAGCCTTTAATCAGCCCCAGCATTTT.

The chain links TRBV7-9 to TRBJ2-7, with D unresolved. V was shortened by 0 bases and J by 4 bases, with 13 bases between the two germline ends. This CDR3 spans 15 amino acids. Per the germline V gene, CDR1 is SEHNR and CDR2 is FQNEAQ (reference sequence). CDR3 residues: CASSLAGRALYEQYF. For the CDR3, the DNA is TGTGCCAGCAGCTTAGCTGGTAGGGCCCTATACGAGCAGTACTTC.

The chain links TRBV5-4 to TRBJ1-3; D may be TRBD1 (5 bases). V was cut by 1 base and J by 9 bases, with 14 bases left in between. This CDR3 has 14 residues. Germline V gives CDR1 SGHNT, CDR2 YYREEE (reference sequence). The CDR3 reads CASSLFGGSATIYF. The CDR3 DNA reads as TGTGCCAGCAGCTTGTTTGGGGGTTCGGCCACCATATATTTT.

V usage is TRBV19 and J usage is TRBJ2-2; maybe TRBD1 (5 bases). V shed 7 bases and J shed 7 bases, with 10 bases lying between them. The CDR3 consists of 12 residues. Per the germline V gene, CDR1 is LNHDA and CDR2 is SQIVND (reference sequence). The CDR3 coding sequence is TGTGCCAGTAAAAAAGGGGACGGGGAGCTGTTTTTT. Its protein product is CASKKGDGELFF.

This clonotype was seen only a few times. This chain connects TRBV2 to TRBJ2-2; D gene uncertain. Per germline, CDR1 SNHLY and CDR2 FYNNEI. The CDR3 covers 13 residues. V lost 8 bases, J lost 1 base, and 8 bases lay in between. CDR3 sequence reads: CASSRQNTGELFF. In DNA form, the CDR3 reads TGTGCCAGCTCAAGACAGAACACCGGGGAGCTGTTTTTT.